One and the same sample provided the 8 T cell receptor beta chains below, sequenced in a study of blood T cell repertoires in COVID-19. Sequencing was performed with immunoSEQ multiplex PCR; in TCRdb, only in-frame clones are kept and a portion is missing. The table lists 200,000 or so clones, 85% to 90% of them singletons. The sequenced sample consisted of PBMCs or T cells enriched from blood (not recorded which). Receptor source: a woman aged 18-29 years in a cohort exposed to, infected with or recovered from COVID-19 (not recorded which).

This chain links TRBV19 with TRBJ2-3; TRBD2 agrees at 13 bases. The V gene's germline CDR1 is LNHDA and CDR2 SQIVND (reference sequence). Trimming took 6 bases from V and 1 from J; bases not matched to a gene: 1. The CDR3 runs 15 residues. This CDR3 is CASRGTSGGTDTQYF. The CDR3 nucleotides are TGTGCCAGTAGGGGGACTAGCGGGGGCACAGATACGCAGTATTTT. Drawing the rest from reference TRBV19 and TRBJ2-3, the complete variable domain is DGGITQSPKYLFRKEGQNVTLSCEQNLNHDAMYWYRQDPGQGLRLIYYSQIVNDFQKGDIAEGYSVSREKKESFPLTVTSAQKNPTAFYLCASRGTSGGTDTQYFGPGTRLTVL.

The genes are TRBV7-3 and TRBJ2-1; 14 bases align to TRBD2. J gave up 9 bases and V 0 bases, and 4 bases lay outside the gene matches. Germline CDR1 reads SGHTA; CDR2 reads FQGTGA. There are 16 residues in the CDR3. DNA for the CDR3: TGTGCCAGCAGCTTAACCCGGACTAGCGGGGGGCCTGAGCAGTTCTTC. As protein: CASSLTRTSGGPEQFF.

The chain uses TRBV14 and TRBJ2-7, with D possibly TRBD1 on 6 matching bases. Germline assignment: CDR1 SGHDN and CDR2 FVKESK. The CDR3 loop spans 16 amino acids. Trimming shortened V by 0 bases and J by 3 bases, and 15 bases separated the two germline ends. DNA of the CDR3: TGTGCCAGCAGCCAAGATGGGTTGGGGGCCGGCTACGAGCAGTACTTC. Residues: CASSQDGLGAGYEQYF.

As DNA, the CDR3 is TGTGCCAGCAGCCAAGATTCGGGGGTAGCGGGACAGTTCTTC. This codes for CASSQDSGVAGQFF. The V and J genes are TRBV3-1 (or the pseudogene TRBV3-2) and TRBJ2-1; 8 bases are shared with TRBD2. Germline V gives CDR1 LGHDT, CDR2 YNNKEL (reference sequence). The CDR3 spans 14 residues. The V and J ends lost 0 bases and 13 bases, in that order; junction bases with no gene match: 8.

This rearrangement joins TRBV7-3 to TRBJ2-1; D not certain. There are 15 residues in the CDR3. V was cut by 0 bases and J by 9 bases, with 15 bases left in between. CDR1 and CDR2 (germline): SGHTA, FQGTGA. This chain's CDR3 is CASSLTADPESEQFF. As DNA, the CDR3 is TGTGCCAGCAGCTTAACGGCGGATCCAGAGAGTGAGCAGTTCTTC.

This chain uses TRBV2 with TRBJ2-1; 11 bases match TRBD2. Germline V gene sequence: CDR1 SNHLY, CDR2 FYNNEI. The CDR3 contains 15 residues. V gave up 3 bases and J gave up 4 bases; unmatched junction bases: 2. The CDR3 is CASSDSGGAYNEQFF. The DNA of the CDR3 is TGTGCCAGCAGTGATAGCGGGGGGGCGTACAATGAGCAGTTCTTC.

This rearrangement joins TRBV2 to TRBJ2-7; TRBD1 agrees at 7 bases. The V gene's germline CDR1 is SNHLY and CDR2 FYNNEI. J gave up 1 base and V 11 bases, and 8 bases lay outside the gene matches. The CDR3 has 13 amino acids. CDR3 nucleotide sequence: TGTGCCTGCCGGGACAGCTTGTCCTACGAGCAGTACTTC. It specifies CACRDSLSYEQYF.

Here the CDR3 reads CASSLQGYINEKLFF. CDR3 coding DNA: TGTGCCAGCAGCCTCCAGGGGTACATTAATGAAAAACTGTTTTTT. The chain combines TRBV5-6 with TRBJ1-4; D is possibly TRBD1 (6 bases). The CDR3 consists of 15 residues. V was pared by 4 bases and J by 4 bases, with 14 bases between. Germline lookup yields CDR1 SGHDT and CDR2 YYEEEE.